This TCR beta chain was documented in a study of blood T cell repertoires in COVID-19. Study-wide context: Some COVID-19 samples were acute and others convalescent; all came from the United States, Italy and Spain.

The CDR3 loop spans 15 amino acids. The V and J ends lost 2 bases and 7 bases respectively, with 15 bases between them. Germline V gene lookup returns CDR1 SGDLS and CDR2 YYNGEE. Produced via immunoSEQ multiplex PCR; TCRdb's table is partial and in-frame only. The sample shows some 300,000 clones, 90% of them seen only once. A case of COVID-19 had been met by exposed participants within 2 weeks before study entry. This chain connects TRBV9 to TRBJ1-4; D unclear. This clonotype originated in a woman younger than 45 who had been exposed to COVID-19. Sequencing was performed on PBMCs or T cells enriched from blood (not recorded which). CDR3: CASSVTPRLSEKLFF. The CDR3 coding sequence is TGTGCCAGCAGCGTGACCCCGAGGTTGAGTGAAAAACTGTTTTTT.